The clone carrying this T cell receptor (beta chain) was counted a single time. Its antigen is currently unknown. TCRdb's copy holds only in-frame clones and misses some; the assay was immunoSEQ multiplex PCR. The table has under 150,000 clones, more than 90% seen once; the top ten hold about 5%. These data come from a study of T cell responses to AZD1222 COVID-19 vaccine. Study details: Combined were second doses at about 4 or about 12 weeks.

Overall study results and limits: The study found Spike-specific TCR breadth and depth rose after two AZD1222 doses. Reportedly, nearly half of unique spike TCRs recognized epitopes outside B.1.351/B.1.1.7 mutations.

The CDR3 is 14 amino acids. V lost 3 bases to trimming and J lost 9 bases, with 15 bases between them. Germline-derived CDR1 and CDR2 are KGHSH and LQKENI. The V call is TRBV18, the J call TRBJ2-1; D ambiguous. The sample in question was peripheral blood, obtained on day 0 of AZD1222 vaccination. The sequence was obtained from an adult in good health. The CDR3 bases are TGTGCCAGCTCACCCTCAAACGAGGCTTTTGAGCAGTTCTTC. Its protein product is CASSPSNEAFEQFF.